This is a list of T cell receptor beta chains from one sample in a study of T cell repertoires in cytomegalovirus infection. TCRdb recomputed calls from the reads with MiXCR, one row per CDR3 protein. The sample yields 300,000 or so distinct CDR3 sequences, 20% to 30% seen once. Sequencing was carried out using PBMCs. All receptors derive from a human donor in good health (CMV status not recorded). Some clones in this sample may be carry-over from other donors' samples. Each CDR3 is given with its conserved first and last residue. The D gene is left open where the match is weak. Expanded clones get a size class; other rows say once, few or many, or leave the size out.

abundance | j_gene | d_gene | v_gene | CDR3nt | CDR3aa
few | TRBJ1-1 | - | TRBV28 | TGTGCCAGCAGTACCTTCGCAGAGCTTGGGACTGAAGCTTTCTTT | CASSTFAELGTEAFF
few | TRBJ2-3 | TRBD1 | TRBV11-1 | TGTGCCAGCAGCGGACGACAGGGAGCCACAGATACGCAGTATTTT | CASSGRQGATDTQYF
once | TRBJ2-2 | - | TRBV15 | TGTGCCACCAGCAGAGGCCACAGACGGAACACCGGGGAGCTGTTTTTT | CATSRGHRRNTGELFF
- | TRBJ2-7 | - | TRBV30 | TGTGCCTGGAGTGCCTTACGGGGCTACGAGCAGTACTTC | CAWSALRGYEQYF
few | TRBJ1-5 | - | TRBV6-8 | TGTGCCAGCCCGAGTAGGGGCTACAATCAGCCCCAGCATTTT | CASPSRGYNQPQHF
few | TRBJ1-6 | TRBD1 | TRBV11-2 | TGTGCCAGCAGCCCATCCAGACAGGGACTCTCCTATAATTCACCCCTCCACTTT | CASSPSRQGLSYNSPLHF
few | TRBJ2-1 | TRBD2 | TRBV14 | TGTGCCAGCAGCCGGCTAGCGGGGGGGATCAATGAGCAGTTCTTC | CASSRLAGGINEQFF
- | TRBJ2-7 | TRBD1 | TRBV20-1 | TGCAGTGCCCGACAGGGGGCCAACGAGCAGTACTTC | CSARQGANEQYF
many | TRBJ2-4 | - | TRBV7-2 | TGTGCCAGCAGCCCAACGCCAGGGGACATTCAGTACTTC | CASSPTPGDIQYF
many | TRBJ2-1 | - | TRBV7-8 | TGTGCCAGCAGCACCGGCGGGCTTGAGCAGTTCTTC | CASSTGGLEQFF
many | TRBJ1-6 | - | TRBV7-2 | TGTGCCAGCAGCTTACAGGAGCTGAGCTCCTATAATTCACCCCTCCACTTT | CASSLQELSSYNSPLHF
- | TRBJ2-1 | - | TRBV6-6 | TGTGCCAGCAGTTACTCACTCCGGGGCTATCAAGCCTACAATGAGCAGTTCTTC | CASSYSLRGYQAYNEQFF
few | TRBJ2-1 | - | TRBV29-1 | TGCAGCCAAAGTCGGGACCTCACTGATGATGAGCAGTTCTTC | CSQSRDLTDDEQFF
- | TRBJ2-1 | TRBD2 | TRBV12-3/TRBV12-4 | TGTGCCAGCAGTTTATCCGGGAGGTCCAATGAGCAGTTCTTC | CASSLSGRSNEQFF
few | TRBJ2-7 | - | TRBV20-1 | TGCAGTGCCCCCGGGACGGGAACCTACGAGCAGTACTTC | CSAPGTGTYEQYF
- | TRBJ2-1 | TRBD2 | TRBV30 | TGTGCCTGCACGGGACTATTAAATGAGCAGTTCTTC | CACTGLLNEQFF
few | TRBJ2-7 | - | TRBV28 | TGTGCCAGCAGTTTAGTAAGCCGATACGAGCAGTACTTC | CASSLVSRYEQYF
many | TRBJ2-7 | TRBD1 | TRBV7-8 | TGTGCCAGCAGCAGGGGACAGGCCTACGAGCAGTACTTC | CASSRGQAYEQYF
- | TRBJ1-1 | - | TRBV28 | TGTGCCAGCAGTCCTCAGACAGGCATGAACACTGAAGCTTTCTTT | CASSPQTGMNTEAFF
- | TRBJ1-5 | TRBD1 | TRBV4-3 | TGCGCCAGCAGCCAAGAGTGGGGACAGAGAAATCAGCCCCAGCATTTT | CASSQEWGQRNQPQHF
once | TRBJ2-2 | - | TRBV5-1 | TGCGCCAGCAGCTTGGGGGCGTTGAGCGGGGAGCTGTTTTTT | CASSLGALSGELFF
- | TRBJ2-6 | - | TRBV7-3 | TGTGCCAGCAGCTTAGGAGCGATCTCTGGGGCCAACGTCCTGACTTTC | CASSLGAISGANVLTF
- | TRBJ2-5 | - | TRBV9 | TGTGCCAGCAGCGTAAGGTCCAGCGTGGAAGAGACCCAGTACTTC | CASSVRSSVEETQYF
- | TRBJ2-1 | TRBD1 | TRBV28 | TGTGCCAGCAGTTTCAGGGGGCGGAACAATGAGCAGTTCTTC | CASSFRGRNNEQFF
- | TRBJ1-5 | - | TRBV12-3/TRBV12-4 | TGTGCCAGCACCCTCGGGGGACGCAATCAGCCCCAGCATTTT | CASTLGGRNQPQHF
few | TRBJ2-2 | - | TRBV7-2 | TGTGCCAGCAGCCCCAGGGGGGGAAACGGGGAGCTGTTTTTT | CASSPRGGNGELFF
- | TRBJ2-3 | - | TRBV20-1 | TGCAGTGCTCCACAGGGTCCGAATACGCAGTATTTT | CSAPQGPNTQYF
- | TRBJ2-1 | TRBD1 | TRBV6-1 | TGTGCCAGCAGACCCGCGGGACAGGGCTACAATGAGCAGTTCTTC | CASRPAGQGYNEQFF
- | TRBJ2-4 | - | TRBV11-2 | TGTGCCAGCAGCGCAAGGCCAGGTCGGAAAAACATTCAGTACTTC | CASSARPGRKNIQYF
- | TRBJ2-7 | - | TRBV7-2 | TGTGCCAGCAGCCCCCGTCCTAGGGATTGGGAGCAGTACTTC | CASSPRPRDWEQYF
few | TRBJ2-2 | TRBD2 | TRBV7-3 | TGTGCCAGCAGCCCCCCGGAGGCTAGCGGGGGGGCCGGGGAGCTGTTTTTT | CASSPPEASGGAGELFF
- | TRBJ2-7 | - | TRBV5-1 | TGCGCCAGCAGCTTGGCAGGTGGACCGAGGAGCTCCTACGAGCAGTACTTC | CASSLAGGPRSSYEQYF
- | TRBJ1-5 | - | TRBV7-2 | TGTGCCAGCAGCCCCGCTTTAGGGTCAGAAGAATATAGCAATCAGCCCCAGCATTTT | CASSPALGSEEYSNQPQHF
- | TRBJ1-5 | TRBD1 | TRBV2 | TGTGCCAGCAGAGCGGACAGGGCTAGCAATCAGCCCCAGCATTTT | CASRADRASNQPQHF
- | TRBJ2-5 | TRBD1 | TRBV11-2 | TGTGCCAGCAGCTTAGGGGACAGGGCTGGAGAGACCCAGTACTTC | CASSLGDRAGETQYF
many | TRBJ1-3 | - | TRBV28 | TGTGCCAGCAGTCCAAGTTCGGGTGCTGGAAACACCATATATTTT | CASSPSSGAGNTIYF
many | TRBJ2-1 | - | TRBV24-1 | TGTGCCACCAGTGATTTTCTCGGAGGAGGGAATGAGCAGTTCTTC | CATSDFLGGGNEQFF
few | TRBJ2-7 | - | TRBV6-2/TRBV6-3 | TGTGCCAGCAGGTCGTACAGGGTCCAACAATACGAGCAGTACTTC | CASRSYRVQQYEQYF
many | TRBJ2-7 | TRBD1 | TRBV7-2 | TGTGCCAGCAGCCTTCAGGGACAGATCTACGAGCAGTACTTC | CASSLQGQIYEQYF
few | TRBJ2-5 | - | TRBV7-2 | TGTGCCAGCAGCTTCCCGGCGGGGGAGACCCAGTACTTC | CASSFPAGETQYF
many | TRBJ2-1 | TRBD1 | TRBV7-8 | TGTGCCAGCAGCTTAGTCAGGGGGTTCTACAATGAGCAGTTCTTC | CASSLVRGFYNEQFF
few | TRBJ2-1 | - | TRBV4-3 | TGCGCCAGCAGCCAAGACCCCTCGCGACAGGACAATGAGCAGTTCTTC | CASSQDPSRQDNEQFF
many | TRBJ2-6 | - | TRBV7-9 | TGTGCCAGCAGCCCTGTAGGGGGGTCGCACTCTGGGGCCAACGTCCTGACTTTC | CASSPVGGSHSGANVLTF
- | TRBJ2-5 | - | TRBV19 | TGTGCCAGTAGTATCCAAAACTACGGCAGTCAAGAGACCCAGTACTTC | CASSIQNYGSQETQYF
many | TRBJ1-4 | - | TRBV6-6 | TGTGCCAGCAGTTACTCAAGTATAAGCAGGGAAGCCAATGAAAAACTGTTTTTT | CASSYSSISREANEKLFF
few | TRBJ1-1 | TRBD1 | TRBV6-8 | TGTGCCAGCAACAGAAGGGGCGTGACAGGGGGCACTGAAGCTTTCTTT | CASNRRGVTGGTEAFF
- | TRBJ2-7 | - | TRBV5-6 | TGTGCCAGCAGTTGGGACCAGGGAGTCGGCGAGCAGTACTTC | CASSWDQGVGEQYF
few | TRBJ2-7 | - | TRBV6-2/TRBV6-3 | TGTGCCAGCAGTTCAAGAGGGTTCAACGAGCAGTACTTC | CASSSRGFNEQYF
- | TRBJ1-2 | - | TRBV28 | TGTGCCAGCAGTTTACCCAAGGCAGTCACCTATGGCTACACCTTC | CASSLPKAVTYGYTF
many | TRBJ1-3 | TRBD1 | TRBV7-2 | TGTGCCAGCAGCTTTGGACAGGGGGGTGGAAACACCATATATTTT | CASSFGQGGGNTIYF
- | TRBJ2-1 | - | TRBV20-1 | TGCAGTGCTAGAGAGAGCTCCTACAATGAGCGGTTCTTC | CSARESSYNERFF
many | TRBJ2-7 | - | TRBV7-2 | TGTGCCAGCAGTTTGGGAGGGCAGGGGGGCGAGCAGTACTTC | CASSLGGQGGEQYF